What follows is one T cell receptor (beta chain) and its context. Its cognate antigen is unknown. It was patients with CD8+CD57+ cell expansion by flow cytometry who were chosen for sequencing. Sampling of blood occurred while the patients had still received no therapy. These data are taken from a study of CD8+CD57+ T cells in acquired aplastic anemia. Genomic DNA, serving as template, underwent TCR beta VDJ and CDR3 profiling. Each CDR3 protein gets one entry after TCRdb re-called the reads with MiXCR. This sample has approximately 190,000 distinct CDR3 sequences, with roughly half found just once. Study-wide results and caveats: CD8+ Simpson's diversity did not differ significantly between patients and controls.

The V end was cut by 6 bases, the J end by 3 bases, with 6 bases between. The germline gives CDR1 SNHLY, CDR2 FYNNEI. The CDR3 totals 12 residues. The source is a human donor with aplastic anemia. The chain combines TRBV2 with TRBJ1-5, with D hard to call. Source material: sorted CD4+, CD8+, or CD8+CD57+ T cells (not recorded which) from PBMCs. For the CDR3, the DNA is TGTGCCAGCAGCAACACCAATCAGCCCCAGCATTTT. Amino acid sequence: CASSNTNQPQHF.